The clone carrying this T cell receptor (beta chain) was counted only a few times. The V end was cut by 7 bases, the J end by 0 bases, with 17 bases between. CDR1 and CDR2 from the germline V gene are SGHRS and YFSETQ. CDR3 length equals 16 residues. This record comes from a study of response to subunit inactivated influenza vaccine. Each CDR3 protein is one row after TCRdb ran MiXCR on the RT-PCR reads. The sample includes about 700,000 distinct CDR3 sequences, approximately 15% seen only once; the top ten take less than 7%. V and J are TRBV5-1 and TRBJ2-1; D is unresolved. The TCR was taken from a man between 50 and 59 years old who received an inactivated influenza vaccine. Sequencing used PBMCs from blood, obtained less than 15 days before vaccination. The CDR3 DNA sequence: TGCGCCAGCGGACGTACTACGCTCCCCTCCTACAATGAGCAGTTCTTC. Residues: CASGRTTLPSYNEQFF.